This T cell receptor (beta chain) was found in a study of T cell responses to AZD1222 COVID-19 vaccine. Study outcomes and limitations: There were mostly white British donors and more females than males, and clonal diversity was possibly underestimated. The span of vaccine-associated CD4 TCRs extended across spike, with dominance at 160-218 and 743-854. Repertoires were obtained solely post-peak T cell response.

This clone was seen a few times. Its specificity is not known. The CDR3 spans 12 residues. Germline V CDR1 and CDR2: SGHDN, FVKESK. Between the trimmed V and J ends, which lost 1 base and 8 bases, there was a span of 6 bases. Researchers grouped second doses given at about 4 or about 12 weeks into one pool. Profiling relied on immunoSEQ multiplex PCR, and the TCRdb table lists in-frame clones only, not all of them. The sample has approximately 74,000 clones; 70% to 90% are singletons. The specimen was peripheral blood, collected 28 days after the second AZD1222 dose. The TCR originated in an adult who received the AZD1222 COVID-19 vaccine. The chain employs TRBV14 and TRBJ2-4; D call uncertain. This CDR3 is CASSQGGYIQYF. The CDR3 nucleotides read TGTGCCAGCAGCCAAGGGGGTTACATTCAGTACTTC.